The 28 T cell receptor beta chains given below trace back to one sample, sequenced in a study of glioma-infiltrating T cells (dated by TCRdb to the mid-2010s). TCRdb records Illumina MiSeq as the sequencer. The iRepertoire nested amplicon-rescue multiplex PCR (arm-PCR) platform was used to amplify TCR alpha and beta CDR3 regions from RNA. TCRdb reworked the public reads: Q25 trimming with fastp, MiXCR clone assembly, productive beta chains retained. Every entry covers one CDR3 protein and lists the most common genes and DNA from its rows. For this sample there are about 180,000 distinct CDR3 sequences; about 40% appear just once. The ten largest clones take up roughly 5.2% of the sample. Sequencing used glioma tissue, nonneoplastic brain tissue, or PBMCs (not recorded which). These receptors were obtained from a human donor with low-grade glioma or glioblastoma, undergoing nonglioma brain surgery, or in good health (not recorded which).

This rearrangement joins TRBV11-2 to TRBJ2-3; a weak D match, TRBD2 (6 bases). Trimming cost V 2 bases and J 2 bases, with 14 bases left between them. The CDR3 spans 16 residues. Germline V gene sequence: CDR1 SGHAT, CDR2 FQNNGV. In nucleotides, the CDR3 is TGTGCCAGCAGCTTATTCGGGGGAGGACTCACAGATACGCAGTATTTT. Translating gives CASSLFGGGLTDTQYF.

There are many counts of this clonotype. The chain is built from TRBV6-1 and TRBJ2-5, with D unclear. The length of the CDR3 is 12 residues. Looked up from germline, CDR1 is MNHNS and CDR2 is SASEGT. The V and J ends lost 11 bases and 5 bases respectively, with 15 bases between them. The CDR3 DNA reads as TGTGCCCTTCGTGGGGTTGTGGAGACCCAGTACTTC. Encoded protein: CALRGVVETQYF.

The J gene is TRBJ1-2, the V gene TRBV3-1, with 8 nucleotides matching TRBD1. The CDR3 sequence is 14 residues long. Germline V CDR1 and CDR2: LGHDT, YNNKEL (reference sequence). Trimming removed 3 bases from V and 8 bases from J; junction bases left unmatched: 8. CDR3 sequence: CASSHKTGASGYTF. The DNA for the CDR3 is TGTGCCAGCAGCCACAAGACAGGGGCGAGCGGCTACACCTTC. The variable domain in full, with the rest retrieved from reference TRBV3-1 and TRBJ1-2, is DTAVSQTPKYLVTQMGNDKSIKCEQNLGHDTMYWYKQDSKKFLKIMFSYNNKELIINETVPNRFSPKSPDKAHLNLHINSLELGDSAVYFCASSHKTGASGYTFGSGTRLTVV.

This clonotype was seen many times. CDR3 DNA: TGCAGTGCTTTTGGTGGCAGCGGCGAGCAGTACTTC. Translation: CSAFGGSGEQYF. The chain employs TRBV20-1 and TRBJ2-7, with D possibly TRBD2 on 5 matching bases. V gave up 5 bases and J gave up 6 bases, with 14 bases separating them. The germline CDR1 and CDR2 sequences are DFQATT and SNEGSKA (reference sequence). CDR3 length: 12 amino acids.

This clonotype came up many times. The J gene is TRBJ1-6, the V gene TRBV6-1, with D perhaps TRBD1 (6 bases). The CDR3 sequence is 15 residues long. CDR1 and CDR2 (germline): MNHNS, SASEGT. The V end lost 3 bases, the J end lost 7 bases, and 13 bases lay between the germline ends. CDR3: CASSDSPGENSPLHF. The CDR3, as DNA: TGTGCCAGCAGTGATTCCCCAGGGGAAAATTCACCCCTCCACTTT.

Notes on this clonotype: A much larger clone sits a single nucleotide away, making a read error possible. The DNA of the CDR3 is TGTGCCATCAGCGTTGACCCCTACGAGCAGTACTTC. This encodes CAISVDPYEQYF. The chain carries TRBV7-9 and TRBJ2-7; D remains ambiguous. Germline values: CDR1 SEHNR, CDR2 FQNEAQ (reference sequence). The CDR3 extends over 12 amino acids.

Turning to this clonotype: A read error may be the cause here, since a much bigger clone is one base away. The chain employs TRBV7-2 and TRBJ2-3; D not certain. V lost 2 bases, J lost 1 base, and 4 bases lay in between. From germline, CDR1 is SGHTA and CDR2 FQGNSA. The CDR3 consists of 13 residues. The CDR3 DNA sequence: TGTACCAGCAGCTTATTGGGCACAGATACGCAGTATTTT. It specifies CTSSLLGTDTQYF.

In regard to this clonotype: A read error may account for a junction end that differs from germline. V and J are TRBV20-1 and TRBJ2-5, with 8 bases lining up with TRBD1. CDR1 DFQATT and CDR2 SNEGSKA come from the germline V gene (reference sequence). The CDR3 sequence is 16 residues long. DNA of the CDR3: TGCAGTGCTAGAGATTGGAGACAGGGGAACCAAGAGACCCAGCACTTC. Protein: CSARDWRQGNQETQHF.

In regard to this clonotype: A single base separates this from a much larger clone, so it may be a read error. V usage is TRBV15 and J usage is TRBJ2-7; D might be TRBD2 (5 bases). The CDR3 consists of 13 residues. V gave up 11 bases and J gave up 0 bases, with 14 bases separating them. Per germline, CDR1 LNHNV and CDR2 YYDKDF (reference sequence). This CDR3 reads CAASSGSSYEQYF. In DNA, the CDR3 is TGTGCCGCCTCGAGCGGAAGCTCCTACGAGCAGTACTTC.

In this sample, this clonotype is medium-sized. In DNA, the CDR3 is TGTGCCAGCAGTGTCGGACAGGCTAAGGCTTTCTTT. Its protein product is CASSVGQAKAFF. The chain uses TRBV2 and TRBJ1-1, with 7 nucleotides matching TRBD1. Germline V gene sequence: CDR1 SNHLY, CDR2 FYNNEI. The CDR3 length is 12 residues. V was pared by 4 bases and J by 11 bases, with 7 bases of the junction left unmatched.

The rearrangement uses TRBV5-4 and TRBJ2-7; 8 bases agree with TRBD1. J lost 7 bases, V lost 3 bases, and 12 bases had no gene match. Germline V CDR1 and CDR2: SGHNT, YYREEE (reference sequence). The CDR3 spans 15 residues. The CDR3: CASSSRDRTSGEQYF. CDR3 bases: TGTGCCAGCAGCTCCCGGGACAGGACGTCGGGGGAGCAGTACTTC.

A remark on this clonotype: A much bigger clone sits one base away, suggesting this may be a read error. The genes are TRBV6-1 and TRBJ2-3; the match to TRBD1 covers 8 bases. V lost 7 bases to trimming and J lost 2 bases; unmatched junction nucleotides: 11. The CDR3 has 16 amino acids. The germline V gene encodes CDR1 MNHNS and CDR2 SASEGT. The CDR3 bases are TGTGCCAGCATTCCTTGGGGGACAGGCCTCACAGATACGCAGTATTTT. Translation gives CASIPWGTGLTDTQYF.

This clonotype showed up many times. The CDR3 region is CASSTGNSNQPQHF. In DNA, the CDR3 is TGTGCCAGCAGTACAGGGAATAGCAATCAGCCCCAGCATTTT. The chain couples TRBV28 to TRBJ1-5, with a weak D call TRBD1 (6 bases). The CDR3 covers 14 residues. Germline lookup yields CDR1 MDHEN and CDR2 SYDVKM. Trimming cost V 5 bases and J 0 bases, with 8 bases left between them.

The V gene is TRBV19, the J gene TRBJ1-5; the D gene is possibly TRBD1 (6 bases). This CDR3 has 14 amino acids. CDR1 is LNHDA, CDR2 SQIVND, per germline (reference sequence). V lost 8 bases to trimming and J lost 6 bases, with 17 bases between them. The CDR3 DNA is TGTGCCAGTCAACAGGGTAACGGGGGTCAGCCCCAGCATTTT. It specifies CASQQGNGGQPQHF.

Notes on this clonotype: A much larger clone differs by one base, so this may be a read error. J is TRBJ2-4 and V is TRBV6-1; no clear D gene. The CDR3 is 13 residues long. V shed 7 bases and J shed 7 bases, with 14 bases lying between them. Germline CDR1 reads MNHNS; CDR2 reads SASEGT. This CDR3 is CASILHTENIQYF. The CDR3 DNA reads as TGTGCCAGCATACTCCACACAGAGAACATTCAGTACTTC.

This clonotype is a singleton in its sample. Germline is not matched at one junction end, which may reflect a read error. The chain links TRBV14 to TRBJ2-3, with 10 positions matching TRBD2. Germline values: CDR1 SGHDN, CDR2 FVKESK. The CDR3 totals 16 residues. Here the CDR3 reads CASCQGLAEYTDTQYF. Written as DNA, the CDR3 is TGTGCCAGCTGCCAAGGACTAGCGGAATACACAGATACGCAGTATTTT.

This clonotype was detected many times. This sequence joins TRBV7-2 and TRBJ2-5; TRBD2 matches 7 bases. CDR3 length equals 14 residues. The germline V gene encodes CDR1 SGHTA and CDR2 FQGNSA. V lost 3 bases and J lost 5; bases outside the gene matches: 6. This CDR3 reads CASSFAGVGETQYF. CDR3 sequence (DNA): TGTGCCAGCAGCTTCGCGGGAGTAGGTGAGACCCAGTACTTC.

This clonotype appeared many times. The chain employs TRBV20-1 and TRBJ2-7, with D perhaps TRBD2 (6 bases). The ends were cut back, 3 bases at V and 7 bases at J, with 16 bases in the middle. The germline CDR1 and CDR2 sequences are DFQATT and SNEGSKA (reference sequence). CDR3 size: 13 residues. CDR3 region: CSARSAVAEEQYF. The DNA for the CDR3 is TGCAGTGCTAGGTCCGCGGTAGCGGAAGAGCAGTACTTC.

J is TRBJ1-1 and V is TRBV28; D possibly corresponds to TRBD1 (6 bases). The CDR3 is 14 amino acids. V shed 7 bases and J shed 9 bases, with 21 bases lying between them. Germline CDR1 and CDR2: MDHEN and SYDVKM. Written as DNA, the CDR3 is TGTGCCAGCACCTACTCAGGGGTTGCATCTCAAGCTTTCTTT. This translates into CASTYSGVASQAFF.

A word on this clonotype: Being one base from a much bigger clone, this may be a read error. V is TRBV10-3 and J is TRBJ1-1; no firm D call. Germline V CDR1 and CDR2: ENHRY, SYGVKD. The CDR3 runs 13 residues. V dropped 4 bases and J dropped 4 bases, with 10 bases sitting between them. The CDR3 DNA reads TGTGCCATCAGTGGTCTCCCGGGCACTGAAGCTTTCTTT. Translation gives CAISGLPGTEAFF.

This clonotype was seen a handful of times. This chain links TRBV12-3 or TRBV12-4 with TRBJ2-7, with 8 bases fitting TRBD1. The CDR3 is 14 residues long. After removal of 5 bases from V and 7 bases from J, the junction contained 10 bases not matched to a gene. The CDR3 coding sequence is TGTGCCAGCAGTGTCACAGGGGGTCCGAGAGAGCAGTACTTC. As protein: CASSVTGGPREQYF.

This clonotype turned up a few times. V and J are TRBV5-1 and TRBJ2-1; maybe TRBD1 (5 bases). From germline, CDR1 is SGHRS and CDR2 YFSETQ. V gave up 4 bases and J gave up 10 bases, with 18 bases separating them. The CDR3 length is 14 residues. In DNA, the CDR3 is TGCGCCAGCAGCGACGCGCCAGGGTCTTTGGAGCAGTTCTTC. Encoded protein: CASSDAPGSLEQFF.

This clonotype occurred once. This CDR3 fails to terminate in the conserved phenylalanine or tryptophan, so it likely reflects a read error. The genes are TRBV18 and TRBJ2-5; possibly TRBD1 or TRBD2 for D (5 bases each). The CDR3 contains 15 residues. Germline V gives CDR1 KGHSH, CDR2 LQKENI. The V end lost 5 bases, the J end lost 2 bases, and 15 bases lay between the germline ends. CDR3 nucleotides: TGTGCCAGCTCAGACAACCCCGGGGCTCAAGAGACCCAGTACCTC. Translated: CASSDNPGAQETQYL.

A note on this clonotype: A much larger clone sits a single nucleotide away, making a read error possible. The chain joins TRBV14 to TRBJ2-7, with D possibly being TRBD2 (5 bases). Germline CDR1 reads SGHDN; CDR2 reads FVKESK. Trimming removed 0 bases from V and 7 bases from J, with 19 bases in between. The CDR3 length is 16 residues. The CDR3 DNA reads as TGTGCCAGCAGCCAAGATCTCGCGTGGAGCGGCCCTGAGCAGTACTTC. It codes for CASSQDLAWSGPEQYF.

V and J are TRBV5-1 and TRBJ2-7; TRBD1 matches 12 bases. Germline V lookup: CDR1 SGHRS, CDR2 YFSETQ. The ends lost 5 bases at V and 4 bases at J; junction bases unmatched: 10. The length of the CDR3 is 16 residues. The CDR3 protein is CASSPGQGAIKYEQYF. The CDR3 coding sequence is TGCGCCAGCAGTCCGGGACAGGGGGCGATCAAGTACGAGCAGTACTTC. Complete variable domain (other parts from reference TRBV5-1 and TRBJ2-7): KAGVTQTPRYLIKTRGQQVTLSCSPISGHRSVSWYQQTPGQGLQFLFEYFSETQRNKGNFPGRFSGRQFSNSRSEMNVSTLELGDSALYLCASSPGQGAIKYEQYFGPGTRLTVT.

The chain links TRBV27 to TRBJ2-1, with no clear D. This CDR3 comprises 17 residues. The germline gives CDR1 MNHEY, CDR2 SMNVEV (reference sequence). Trimming stripped 5 bases from V and 0 bases from J, with 17 bases between. CDR3: CASSLGYVQTSYNEQFF. The CDR3 nucleotides are TGTGCCAGCAGTCTAGGGTATGTGCAGACCTCCTACAATGAGCAGTTCTTC.

This clonotype was seen more than once but under ten times. This chain joins TRBV29-1 and TRBJ2-5; 9 bases agree with TRBD1. V lost 3 bases, J lost 1 base, and 15 bases stayed unmatched. The CDR3 has 18 amino acids. Germline V gene sequence: CDR1 SQVTM, CDR2 ANQGSEA. The CDR3 DNA sequence: TGCAGCGTTGAGGGATGGGGACAGGGCGGATTGGGCCAAGAGACCCAGTACTTC. The encoded protein is CSVEGWGQGGLGQETQYF.

The rearrangement joins TRBV2 to TRBJ2-3; TRBD1 might be the D (6 bases). This CDR3 is 14 amino acids long. The V end lost 6 bases, the J end lost 4 bases, and 14 bases lay between the germline ends. CDR1 is SNHLY, CDR2 FYNNEI, per germline. The CDR3 DNA sequence: TGTGCCAGCAGCCAGCAGGGGTTCGCAGATACGCAGTATTTT. This sequence encodes CASSQQGFADTQYF. Based on the CDR3 plus reference TRBV2 and TRBJ2-3, the full variable domain is EPEVTQTPSHQVTQMGQEVILRCVPISNHLYFYWYRQILGQKVEFLVSFYNNEISEKSEIFDDQFSVERPDGSNFTLKIRSTKLEDSAMYFCASSQQGFADTQYFGPGTRLTVL.